One sample yielded the 12 T cell receptor beta chains listed below, sequenced in a study of blood T cell repertoires in COVID-19. Sequencing used immunoSEQ multiplex PCR; TCRdb keeps in-frame clones, though not all of them. This sample carries roughly 75,000 clones, more than 85% of them seen once, and the ten largest clones take about 0.5%. Sample: peripheral blood. All receptors derive from a man in his sixties with acute or convalescent COVID-19.

This sequence joins TRBV19 and TRBJ1-4; TRBD1 is a possible D gene (6 bases). Looked up from germline, CDR1 is LNHDA and CDR2 is SQIVND (reference sequence). Trimming removed 6 bases at V and 8 bases at J, with 7 bases between. The length of the CDR3 is 11 residues. The CDR3 coding sequence is TGTGCCAGTAGGCAGGGGGAAAAACTGTTTTTT. This translates into CASRQGEKLFF.

The gene calls are TRBV5-5 and TRBJ2-5; possibly TRBD2 for D (5 bases). V lost 0 bases and J 5 bases, leaving 17 bases between the germline ends. The germline CDR1 and CDR2 sequences are SGHKS and YYEKEE (reference sequence). The CDR3 has 16 amino acids. Written as DNA, the CDR3 is TGTGCCAGCAGCTTGGGGGCACGTATGTCGGGGGAGACCCAGTACTTC. Its protein is CASSLGARMSGETQYF.

The rearrangement uses TRBV5-1 and TRBJ2-2; weak D call: TRBD1 (6 bases). V dropped 4 bases and J dropped 2 bases, with 9 bases sitting between them. Germline-derived CDR1 and CDR2 are SGHRS and YFSETQ. CDR3 length: 14 residues. The CDR3 is CASSLGHNTGELFF. For the CDR3, the DNA is TGCGCCAGCAGCCTGGGACATAACACCGGGGAGCTGTTTTTT. Together with reference TRBV5-1 and TRBJ2-2, the CDR3 gives the full variable domain: KAGVTQTPRYLIKTRGQQVTLSCSPISGHRSVSWYQQTPGQGLQFLFEYFSETQRNKGNFPGRFSGRQFSNSRSEMNVSTLELGDSALYLCASSLGHNTGELFFGEGSRLTVL.

This clone was counted only a few times. The chain is built from TRBV28 and TRBJ1-1, with 8 bases identical to TRBD1. There are 16 residues in the CDR3. Germline CDR1 and CDR2: MDHEN and SYDVKM. J gave up 5 bases and V 6 bases, and 14 bases lay outside the gene matches. CDR3 loop: CASSRDTGGGRTEAFF. DNA of the CDR3: TGTGCCAGCAGCCGCGACACAGGGGGAGGACGGACTGAAGCTTTCTTT.

Only one count was recorded for this clone. The chain couples TRBV7-7 to TRBJ2-3; 8 bases map to TRBD2. Unmatched junction bases numbered 9, after V lost 5 bases and J lost 2 bases. In germline, CDR1 is SSHAT, CDR2 FNYEAQ (reference sequence). The CDR3 consists of 16 residues. The DNA for the CDR3 is TGTGCCAGCAGCCCGTCGGGAGCGGGAGCCACAGATACGCAGTATTTT. Protein sequence: CASSPSGAGATDTQYF. Using reference TRBV7-7 and TRBJ2-3 for the parts outside the CDR3, the full variable domain is GAGVSQSPRYKVTKRGQDVTLRCDPISSHATLYWYQQALGQGPEFLTYFNYEAQPDKSGLPSDRFSAERPEGSISTLTIQRTEQRDSAMYRCASSPSGAGATDTQYFGPGTRLTVL.

The chain has TRBV7-9 and TRBJ2-1; 16 nucleotides match TRBD2. The CDR3 is made up of 19 amino acids. The V gene end was trimmed by 4 bases and the J gene end by 4 bases; junction bases not matched to a gene: 10. Germline CDR1 is SEHNR and CDR2 is FQNEAQ (reference sequence). CDR3 protein: CASSSSGTSGGAGYNEQFF. CDR3 DNA sequence: TGTGCCAGCAGCTCATCCGGGACTAGCGGGGGGGCCGGGTACAATGAGCAGTTCTTC.

The V gene is TRBV7-9, the J gene TRBJ2-2; D gene unclear. Germline V gene sequence: CDR1 SEHNR, CDR2 FQNEAQ (reference sequence). The CDR3 runs 12 residues. V lost 5 bases, J lost 7 bases, and 8 bases lay in between. The CDR3: CASSHAYGELFF. The CDR3 bases are TGTGCCAGCAGCCATGCCTACGGGGAGCTGTTTTTT. Full variable domain (rest looked up from reference TRBV7-9 and TRBJ2-2): DTGVSQNPRHKITKRGQNVTFRCDPISEHNRLYWYRQTLGQGPEFLTYFQNEAQLEKSRLLSDRFSAERPKGSFSTLEIQRTEQGDSAMYLCASSHAYGELFFGEGSRLTVL.

The CDR3 sequence is CASSSTGGAETQYF. In DNA form, the CDR3 reads TGTGCCAGCAGCTCGACAGGGGGCGCGGAGACCCAGTACTTC. The V call is TRBV7-9, the J call TRBJ2-5, with 10 bases lining up with TRBD1. The CDR3 length is 14 residues. Unmatched junction bases numbered 4, after V lost 4 bases and J lost 5 bases. CDR1 is SEHNR, CDR2 FQNEAQ, per germline (reference sequence).

The chain combines TRBV3-1 (or the pseudogene TRBV3-2) with TRBJ1-6; 8 bases are shared with TRBD1. The germline CDR1 and CDR2 sequences are LGHDT and YNNKEL (reference sequence). Losses at the gene ends were 4 bases for V and 10 bases for J; bases not matched to a gene: 9. The CDR3 sequence is 15 residues long. CDR3 residues: CASSRPGQGGSPLHF. The DNA of the CDR3 is TGTGCCAGCAGCCGCCCTGGACAGGGAGGATCACCCCTCCACTTT.

The chain employs TRBV24-1 and TRBJ1-5; the D gene is possibly TRBD1 (5 bases). This CDR3 comprises 12 residues. CDR1 KGHDR and CDR2 SFDVKD come from the germline V gene. Trimming removed 9 bases from V and 7 bases from J, with 12 bases in between. The CDR3 protein is CATDRGNQPQHF. The CDR3 region has the DNA TGTGCCACCGACCGGGGGAACCAGCCCCAGCATTTT.

V gene TRBV11-2 combines with J gene TRBJ2-5; tentative D call: TRBD2 (6 bases). Germline assignment: CDR1 SGHAT and CDR2 FQNNGV. The CDR3 has 13 residues. The ends were cut back, 8 bases at V and 5 bases at J, with 15 bases in the middle. In nucleotides, the CDR3 is TGTGCCAGCGGCGGGGCGGGACCCGAGACCCAGTACTTC. It yields the protein CASGGAGPETQYF.

The chain employs TRBV30 and TRBJ2-7, with a possible D match to TRBD1 (5 bases). V was clipped by 0 bases and J by 1 base, with 13 bases between them. CDR1 and CDR2 (germline): GTSNPN, SVGIG (reference sequence). The CDR3 length is 15 residues. The CDR3 region is CAWSVMFRGSYEQYF. Written as DNA, the CDR3 is TGTGCCTGGAGTGTAATGTTTAGGGGATCCTACGAGCAGTACTTC.